A selection of T cell receptor beta chains follows, all from one sample in a study of T cells in localized non-small cell lung cancer. The assay was immunoSEQ multiplex PCR, and TCRdb's table has in-frame clones only and misses some. Counted here are 90,000 to 95,000 clones, roughly 93% occurring once; the ten biggest clones make up 4.1%. Material: PBMCs, obtained before any cancer treatment. All receptors come from a woman aged 40 to 75 with stage II squamous cell lung carcinoma. Each CDR3 is given with its conserved first and last residue. Fields, in order: V gene, clone size, J gene, D gene, CDR3 DNA, CDR3 protein. D genes are given only for firm matches. The listing skips clone size in some rows; elsewhere it reads once, few, many or a size class.

TRBV19	.	TRBJ1-1	.	TGTGCCAGTAGTATAGACAGGGATACTGAAGCTTTCTTT	CASSIDRDTEAFF
TRBV5-4	.	TRBJ2-3	TRBD2	TGTGCCAGCAGCTTAGCGGGAGTAGCCACAGATACGCAGTATTTT	CASSLAGVATDTQYF
TRBV27	.	TRBJ2-7	.	TGTGCCAGCAGGAAAACAGCCTACGAGCAGTACTTC	CASRKTAYEQYF
TRBV5-6	once	TRBJ2-2	TRBD1	TGTGCCAGCAGCACATGGACAGGGAGGATTGCCGGGGAGCTGTTTTTT	CASSTWTGRIAGELFF
TRBV27	.	TRBJ2-7	.	TGTGCCAGCAGTTTATCGGGACAACCCTACGAGCAGTACTTC	CASSLSGQPYEQYF
TRBV6-6	few	TRBJ1-2	.	TGTGCCACCAAGACAGGTCCATCCTATGGCTACACCTTC	CATKTGPSYGYTF
TRBV2	once	TRBJ1-5	.	TGTGCCAGCAGTGAGGGACTTCGGAGTCGCAATCAGCCCCAGCATTTT	CASSEGLRSRNQPQHF
TRBV7-7	.	TRBJ2-5	.	TGTGCCAGCAGCTATGGGCAGCAAGAGACCCAGTACTTC	CASSYGQQETQYF
TRBV19	.	TRBJ1-5	TRBD1	TGTGCCAGTAGTAATCAGGGGGCTACTACTTGGAGCAATCAGCCCCAGCATTTT	CASSNQGATTWSNQPQHF
TRBV4-1	.	TRBJ2-1	.	TGCGCCAGCAGACCCGACGATTGGGGGACGAGGAACAATGAGCAGTTCTTC	CASRPDDWGTRNNEQFF
TRBV5-4	.	TRBJ1-4	TRBD1	TGTGCCAGCAGCTTGCCGGGACAGCGGAATGAAAAACTGTTTTTT	CASSLPGQRNEKLFF
TRBV7-8	.	TRBJ2-2	.	TGTGCCAGCAGGGAGGTAGTGAACACCGGGGAGCTGTTTTTT	CASREVVNTGELFF
TRBV11-2	once	TRBJ2-4	.	TGTGCCAGCAGCCCCTCCCCTAGTTCCAAAAACATTCAGTACTTC	CASSPSPSSKNIQYF
TRBV21-1	.	TRBJ1-5	.	TGTGCCAGCAGCAAGGCCGAAGGAGGCTATAGCAATCAGCCCCAGCATTTT	CASSKAEGGYSNQPQHF
TRBV18	.	TRBJ1-1	.	TGTGCCAGCTCACCCCTCTTACAGGGTTTTTTGCCTGAAGCTTTCTTT	CASSPLLQGFLPEAFF
TRBV11-2	.	TRBJ1-2	.	TGTGCCAGCAGCTTTGCGGAGGGGAGGGTCGGCTACACCTTC	CASSFAEGRVGYTF
TRBV28	.	TRBJ1-5	.	TGTGCCAGCATGGGGACGGACAATCAGCCCCAGCATTTT	CASMGTDNQPQHF
TRBV27	.	TRBJ2-7	TRBD1	TGTGCCAGCAGTTTAAGGACAGGGGCCCCCTACGAGCAGTACTTC	CASSLRTGAPYEQYF
TRBV7-9	.	TRBJ1-1	TRBD1	TGTGCCAGCAGCTTAACGGGACAGTTGACTGAAGCTTTCTTT	CASSLTGQLTEAFF
TRBV5-4	.	TRBJ2-3	TRBD1	TGTGCCAGCAGCCTGGGGGGACAGGGCAGCACAGATACGCAGTATTTT	CASSLGGQGSTDTQYF
TRBV11-2	.	TRBJ2-2	.	TGTGCCAGCAGCTTAACCGCGCCCGGGGAGCTGTTTTTT	CASSLTAPGELFF
TRBV18	.	TRBJ2-1	TRBD2	TGTGCCAGCTCACCATCCTGGGCTAGCGGGAGCTATGAGCAGTTCTTC	CASSPSWASGSYEQFF
TRBV19	.	TRBJ1-5	.	TGTGCCAGTAGACGACAGATCAATCAGCCCCAGCATTTT	CASRRQINQPQHF
TRBV5-1	once	TRBJ2-1	.	TGCGCCAGCAGCTTGGGATCTGTAGGAATTAATGAGCAGTTCTTC	CASSLGSVGINEQFF
TRBV5-4	.	TRBJ2-3	.	TGTGCCAGCAGCTTGCGGGCGAACACAGATACGCAGTATTTT	CASSLRANTDTQYF
TRBV6-1	.	TRBJ2-5	.	TGTGCCGGCTCCGGTCTAAGCTCCCGGGAGACCCAGTACTTC	CAGSGLSSRETQYF
TRBV19	.	TRBJ1-4	TRBD1	TGTGCCAGCCTACCCCGGGACAGGGGTCCCAAAGAAAAACTGTTTTTT	CASLPRDRGPKEKLFF
TRBV19	.	TRBJ2-3	TRBD1	TGTGCCACCAGCACACAGGGGGATCGAAATACGCAGTATTTT	CATSTQGDRNTQYF
TRBV10-1	.	TRBJ2-3	TRBD1	TGCGCCAGCAGTGAGCGGCAGGGGGGCACAGATACGCAGTATTTT	CASSERQGGTDTQYF
TRBV23-1	.	TRBJ2-2	TRBD2	TGCGCCAGCAGTCTCGCTAGCGGAGTAAACACCGGGGAGCTGTTTTTT	CASSLASGVNTGELFF
TRBV27	.	TRBJ1-5	.	TGTGCCAGCCGGGACGGAGGTTTCAATCAGCCCCAGCATTTT	CASRDGGFNQPQHF
TRBV9	once	TRBJ1-1	TRBD1	TGTGCCAGCAGCGTAGGCCCCGGACAGGACAACACTGAAGCTTTCTTT	CASSVGPGQDNTEAFF
TRBV10-3	.	TRBJ2-7	.	TGTGCCATCAGTGAAGAGGGGACCTCCTACGAGCAGTACTTC	CAISEEGTSYEQYF
TRBV7-9	.	TRBJ2-7	TRBD1	TGTGCCAGCAGCTTACAGGGGGAGTTTTCCGAGCAGTACTTC	CASSLQGEFSEQYF
TRBV9	.	TRBJ2-1	.	TGTGCCAGCAGCGTAGGAGAGACTAGAAGAAATGAGCAGTTCTTC	CASSVGETRRNEQFF
TRBV7-2	few	TRBJ1-1	TRBD1	TGTGCCAGCAGCTTGACAGGGAACGGGAACACTGAAGCTTTCTTT	CASSLTGNGNTEAFF
TRBV5-1	few	TRBJ2-1	.	TGCGCCAGCAGCTTGACTCAACGGAGAAATGAGCAGTTCTTC	CASSLTQRRNEQFF
TRBV2	once	TRBJ1-2	TRBD1	TGTGCCAGCAGAGGACAGGTCCCGAACTATGGCTACACCTTC	CASRGQVPNYGYTF
TRBV27	.	TRBJ1-5	TRBD1	TGTGCCAGCAGTCCCAGCCCGGGACAGTACGAGCCCCAGCATTTT	CASSPSPGQYEPQHF
TRBV2	once	TRBJ1-2	.	TGTGCCAGCAGTGACCCCACTTCAGCTAACTATGGCTACACCTTC	CASSDPTSANYGYTF
TRBV6-4	.	TRBJ1-2	TRBD1	TGTGCCAGCAGTGGAGGGGGCAACTATGGCTACACCTTC	CASSGGGNYGYTF
TRBV21-1	.	TRBJ1-5	.	TGTGCCAGCCTCGGGACAGCCCAATATAGCAATCAGCCCCAGCATTTT	CASLGTAQYSNQPQHF
TRBV5-4	.	TRBJ1-2	TRBD1	TGTGCCAGCAGCTTGCAGGGACAGGGGCAGAATGGCTACACCTTC	CASSLQGQGQNGYTF
TRBV5-1	.	TRBJ1-2	.	TGCGCCAGCAGCTTGTCGAGGGGCTCGGGTGGCTACACCTTC	CASSLSRGSGGYTF
TRBV5-6	.	TRBJ1-1	.	TGTGCCAGCAGCTTACCGGCGGGGACTGAAGCTTTCTTT	CASSLPAGTEAFF
TRBV5-1	once	TRBJ2-2	TRBD1	TGCGCCACCCAAGGACAGGGATACACCGGGGAGCTGTTTTTT	CATQGQGYTGELFF